This T cell receptor beta chain was sequenced during a study of T cells expressing NK-cell markers. The overall study: The TCR beta repertoires originated in sorted CD3+CD56+NKG2C+, CD3+CD56+NKG2C- and CD3+CD56-NKG2C+ T cells. HCMV seropositivity characterized seven of the eight sequenced donors, and seronegativity one.

CDR1 is SGHVS and CDR2 is FNYEAQ in the germline V gene. CDR3 length: 16 residues. From its re-call of the 5' RACE reads, TCRdb lists each CDR3 protein once, without DNA. Recorded for this sample: roughly 390,000 distinct CDR3 sequences. The sequence was obtained from a woman between 50 and 59 years old in good health. Specimen: blood T cells: a sorted CD56 or NKG2C T cell subset, CD4+ or CD8+ T cells, or bulk PBMC T cells (not recorded which). V gene TRBV7-6 combines with J gene TRBJ2-5; TCRdb's D gene call, TRBD2, goes unchecked for lack of DNA. CDR3 in amino acids: CASSPGGGRAQETQYF.